This T cell receptor (beta chain) is drawn from a study of T-cell memory formation after mild COVID-19. Regarding the study as a whole: Among contracting clones, CD4+ were mainly CM/EM and CD8+ enriched in EMRA.

The table lists this clonotype with a few counts. The antigen is not known. 5'RACE, which relied on constant-segment primers, yielded TCR alpha and TCR beta cDNA libraries carrying sample barcodes and UMIs. MiXCR, applied by TCRdb to the 5' RACE reads, yields one record per CDR3 protein. The table has 300,000 to 350,000 distinct CDR3 sequences, about an eighth seen once; the top ten hold 20% to 25%. CDR3 length: 14 residues. Per the germline V gene, CDR1 is SGHDN and CDR2 is FVKESK. Trimming pared 1 base from V and 6 bases from J, leaving 9 bases between. Source material: PBMCs or a T cell subset sorted from them (not recorded which). This receptor was identified in a man between 18 and 29 years old who had mild COVID-19 (a few samples of this study predate the infection). Cell type and time point are not known. This chain uses TRBV14 with TRBJ2-2; D not certain. CDR3 nucleotide sequence: TGTGCCAGCAGCCAAGCCTTCGGTCCCGGGGAGCTGTTTTTT. Its translation: CASSQAFGPGELFF.